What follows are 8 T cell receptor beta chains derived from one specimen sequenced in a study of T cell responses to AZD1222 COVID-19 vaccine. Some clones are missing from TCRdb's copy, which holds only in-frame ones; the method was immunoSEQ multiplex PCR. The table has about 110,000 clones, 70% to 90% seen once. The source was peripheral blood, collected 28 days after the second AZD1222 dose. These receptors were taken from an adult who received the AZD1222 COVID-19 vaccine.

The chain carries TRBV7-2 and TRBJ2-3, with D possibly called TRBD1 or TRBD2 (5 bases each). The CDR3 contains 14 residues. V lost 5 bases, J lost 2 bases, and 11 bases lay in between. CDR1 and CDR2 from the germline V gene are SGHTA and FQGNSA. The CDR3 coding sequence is TGTGCCAGCAGCCCGGGGCTTACCACAGATACGCAGTATTTT. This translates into CASSPGLTTDTQYF.

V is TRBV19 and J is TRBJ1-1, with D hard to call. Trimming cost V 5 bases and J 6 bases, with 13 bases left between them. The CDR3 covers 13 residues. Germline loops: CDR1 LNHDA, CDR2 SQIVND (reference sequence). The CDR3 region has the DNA TGTGCCAGTAGTGTCACCAAACCCGCTGAAGCTTTCTTT. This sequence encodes CASSVTKPAEAFF.

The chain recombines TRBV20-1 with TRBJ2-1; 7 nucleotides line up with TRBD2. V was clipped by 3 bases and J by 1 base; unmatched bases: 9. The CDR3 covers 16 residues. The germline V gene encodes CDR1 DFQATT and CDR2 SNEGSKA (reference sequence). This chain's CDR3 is CSASPLWRGSYNEQFF. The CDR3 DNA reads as TGCAGTGCTAGTCCTCTGTGGCGGGGGTCCTACAATGAGCAGTTCTTC.

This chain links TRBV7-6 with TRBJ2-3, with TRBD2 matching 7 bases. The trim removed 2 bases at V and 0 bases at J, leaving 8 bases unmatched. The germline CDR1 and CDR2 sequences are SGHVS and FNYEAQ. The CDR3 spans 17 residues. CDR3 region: CASSLLGLPPSTDTQYF. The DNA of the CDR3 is TGTGCCAGCAGCTTATTGGGACTACCACCTAGCACAGATACGCAGTATTTT.

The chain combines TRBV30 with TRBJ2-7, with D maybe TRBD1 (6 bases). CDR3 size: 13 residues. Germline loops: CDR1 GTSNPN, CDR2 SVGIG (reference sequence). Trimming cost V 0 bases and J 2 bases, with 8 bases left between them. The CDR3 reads CAWSVQGAYEQYF. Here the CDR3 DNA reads TGTGCCTGGAGTGTACAGGGTGCCTACGAGCAGTACTTC.

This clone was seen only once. The CDR3 bases are TGTGCCAGTAGTCCCGGTTACTCCTACGAGCAGTACTTC. Its protein product is CASSPGYSYEQYF. The V and J genes are TRBV19 and TRBJ2-7; D is ambiguous. The CDR3 is 13 residues long. Deletions cut 5 bases from V and 0 bases from J, with 8 bases between. The germline V gene has CDR1 LNHDA and CDR2 SQIVND (reference sequence). The variable domain in full, with the rest retrieved from reference TRBV19 and TRBJ2-7, is DGGITQSPKYLFRKEGQNVTLSCEQNLNHDAMYWYRQDPGQGLRLIYYSQIVNDFQKGDIAEGYSVSREKKESFPLTVTSAQKNPTAFYLCASSPGYSYEQYFGPGTRLTVT.

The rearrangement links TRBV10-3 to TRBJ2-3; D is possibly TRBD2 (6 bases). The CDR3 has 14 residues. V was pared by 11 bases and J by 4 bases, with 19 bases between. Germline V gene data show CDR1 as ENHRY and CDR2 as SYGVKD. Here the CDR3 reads CAVGRGGASDTQYF. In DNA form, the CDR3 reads TGTGCCGTGGGAAGGGGAGGTGCGTCAGATACGCAGTATTTT.

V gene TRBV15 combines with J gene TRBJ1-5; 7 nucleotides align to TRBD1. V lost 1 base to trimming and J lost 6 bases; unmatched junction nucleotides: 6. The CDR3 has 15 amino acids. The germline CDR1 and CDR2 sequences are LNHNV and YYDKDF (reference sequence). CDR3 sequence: CATSRGGGRSQPQHF. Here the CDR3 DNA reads TGTGCCACCAGCAGAGGAGGGGGCAGAAGTCAGCCCCAGCATTTT. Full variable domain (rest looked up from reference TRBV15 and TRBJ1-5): DAMVIQNPRYQVTQFGKPVTLSCSQTLNHNVMYWYQQKSSQAPKLLFHYYDKDFNNEADTPDNFQSRRPNTSFCFLDIRSPGLGDTAMYLCATSRGGGRSQPQHFGDGTRLSIL.